This entry describes one T cell receptor beta chain. What it binds is unknown. This entry comes from a study of OX40 agonist ivuxolimab in advanced cancers. About the research overall: From roughly 20 to 85 years was the age range, with a mean of 60 years, and 70% to 85% were male.

Germline trimming cut 5 bases from V and 2 bases from J; bases unmatched to any gene: 7. CDR3 length: 16 residues. Germline-derived CDR1 and CDR2 are MNHEY and SMNVEV (reference sequence). General observations from the study: It was not determined which antigens were specifically recognized by the peripheral T cells that had undergone clonal expansion.

Produced via immunoSEQ multiplex PCR; TCRdb's table is partial and in-frame only. The data hold tens of thousands of clones, with 91% observed a single time. The cohort excluded patients with autoimmune disease history or systemic immunosuppression. V gene TRBV27 combines with J gene TRBJ2-7, with TRBD1 identical over 12 bases. The receptor's source is an adult with an advanced solid tumor such as melanoma, head and neck, liver or kidney cancer. The material sequenced was CD4+ or CD8+ T cells sorted from blood, taken in a trial of the OX40 agonist ivuxolimab. CDR3 residues: CASSGTGTGGPYEQYF. In nucleotides, the CDR3 is TGTGCCAGCAGTGGGACAGGGACAGGGGGCCCCTACGAGCAGTACTTC.